The 11 T cell receptor beta chains in this list originate from one sample, sequenced in a study of cytomegalovirus exposure and HLA in healthy donors. Primers included in the PCR were 60 Vbeta and 13 Jbeta primers. Clones were sequenced by immunoSEQ multiplex PCR, and TCRdb holds only the in-frame ones, with some missing. The table lists 97,000 or so clones, approximately 64% of them singletons. Material for sequencing was PBMCs. The source of these receptors is a human donor in good health.

This rearrangement joins TRBV23-1 to TRBJ2-1; D unclear. TRBV23-1 carries the ORF label, with uncertain function. The germline V and J ends were trimmed by 4 bases and 0 bases, with 13 bases remaining between them. The CDR3 runs 16 residues. The CDR3, as DNA: TGCGCCAGCAGTCCGAATTTTTGGAGCTCCTACAATGAGCAGTTCTTC. Translating it yields CASSPNFWSSYNEQFF.

This chain links TRBV29-1 with TRBJ2-1; TRBD2 matches at 8 bases. The J segment lost 4 bases and the V segment lost 0 bases, leaving 8 bases of the junction unmatched. This CDR3 is built from 16 residues. CDR1 and CDR2 from the germline V gene are SQVTM and ANQGSEA. In DNA form, the CDR3 reads TGCAGCGTTGAAGATCGGAGAGCGGGAGTTTACAATGAGCAGTTCTTC. This encodes CSVEDRRAGVYNEQFF.

The chain has TRBV6-5 and TRBJ2-2; maybe TRBD1 (5 bases). V gave up 8 bases and J gave up 6 bases, with 19 bases separating them. This CDR3 contains 15 residues. From germline, CDR1 is MNHEY and CDR2 SVGAGI. The CDR3 region has the DNA TGTGCCAGCTGTAAGGCAGGGCGGCTGGCCGGGGAGCTGTTTTTT. Residues: CASCKAGRLAGELFF.

This clone was seen only once. V usage is TRBV4-1 and J usage is TRBJ2-7, with 8 bases lining up with TRBD1. Germline assignment: CDR1 MGHRA and CDR2 YSYEKL. Trimming at V came to 6 bases and at J to 0 bases, leaving 7 bases not matched to a gene. This CDR3 comprises 15 residues. The chain's CDR3 is CASSPRTGSSYEQYF. The CDR3 bases are TGCGCCAGCAGTCCCCGGACAGGGAGCTCCTACGAGCAGTACTTC.

J is TRBJ2-1 and V is TRBV14, with 10 bases fitting TRBD2. The CDR3 is made up of 18 amino acids. Germline trimming cut 2 bases from V and 10 bases from J; bases unmatched to any gene: 17. The V gene's germline CDR1 is SGHDN and CDR2 FVKESK. In DNA, the CDR3 is TGTGCCAGCAGCCAAAGATCGGGGGCTAGCGGGAGTGTATCGGAGCAGTTCTTC. Its translation: CASSQRSGASGSVSEQFF. Full variable domain (outside the CDR3, taken from reference TRBV14 and TRBJ2-1): EAGVTQFPSHSVIEKGQTVTLRCDPISGHDNLYWYRRVMGKEIKFLLHFVKESKQDESGMPNNRFLAERTGGTYSTLKVQPAELEDSGVYFCASSQRSGASGSVSEQFFGPGTRLTVL.

V usage is TRBV19 and J usage is TRBJ2-7; TRBD2 aligns across 8 bases. After removal of 2 bases from V and 5 bases from J, the junction contained 5 bases not matched to a gene. The CDR3 loop spans 14 amino acids. CDR1 LNHDA and CDR2 SQIVND come from the germline V gene (reference sequence). This CDR3 is CASSIRGGGHEQYF. The CDR3 DNA reads as TGTGCCAGTAGTATACGGGGCGGGGGGCACGAGCAGTACTTC. The entire variable domain, with the rest obtained from reference TRBV19 and TRBJ2-7, is as follows: DGGITQSPKYLFRKEGQNVTLSCEQNLNHDAMYWYRQDPGQGLRLIYYSQIVNDFQKGDIAEGYSVSREKKESFPLTVTSAQKNPTAFYLCASSIRGGGHEQYFGPGTRLTVT.

The chain employs TRBV28 and TRBJ2-2, with 11 bases aligning to TRBD2. CDR3 length equals 17 residues. Germline assignment: CDR1 MDHEN and CDR2 SYDVKM. V lost 5 bases to trimming and J lost 6 bases; unmatched junction nucleotides: 11. The DNA for the CDR3 is TGTGCCAGCAGTCCCCACCGACTAGCGGGACTGTCCGGGGAGCTGTTTTTT. Its translation is CASSPHRLAGLSGELFF.

This chain uses TRBV28 with TRBJ1-4; 7 bases line up with TRBD1. There are 15 residues in the CDR3. Germline assignment: CDR1 MDHEN and CDR2 SYDVKM. The trim removed 5 bases at V and 4 bases at J, leaving 7 bases unmatched. The CDR3 reads CASSRPGQHNEKLFF. The DNA of the CDR3 is TGTGCCAGCAGTCGACCGGGACAGCATAATGAAAAACTGTTTTTT.

Only a few counts were recorded for this clone. This chain joins TRBV30 and TRBJ1-1; possibly TRBD1 for D (6 bases). V dropped 1 base and J dropped 0 bases, with 21 bases sitting between them. The germline gives CDR1 GTSNPN, CDR2 SVGIG (reference sequence). This CDR3 region has 18 residues. The CDR3 DNA sequence: TGTGCCTGGAGTGAGGTTACAGACAGGACATATCTGAACACTGAAGCTTTCTTT. Residues: CAWSEVTDRTYLNTEAFF.

The chain uses TRBV2 and TRBJ1-2, with TRBD1 identical over 8 bases. From germline, CDR1 is SNHLY and CDR2 FYNNEI. The CDR3 has 13 residues. After removal of 7 bases from V and 5 bases from J, the junction contained 6 bases not matched to a gene. CDR3: CASTPDRVYGYTF. CDR3 nucleotide sequence: TGTGCCAGCACCCCGGACAGGGTTTATGGCTACACCTTC.

This chain joins TRBV6-1 and TRBJ2-1; TRBD1 agrees at 7 bases. Per germline, CDR1 MNHNS and CDR2 SASEGT. This CDR3 contains 12 residues. Trimming at V came to 8 bases and at J to 8 bases, leaving 6 bases not matched to a gene. The CDR3 sequence: CASSAGGDEQFF. CDR3 nucleotide sequence: TGTGCCAGCTCCGCAGGGGGAGATGAGCAGTTCTTC.